Shown below are 9 T cell receptor beta chains from a single sample sequenced in a study of CD8+CD57+ T cells in acquired aplastic anemia. Genomic DNA served as template for TCR beta VDJ and CDR3 profiling. Via MiXCR, TCRdb re-called the reads, giving one row per CDR3 protein. The sample gives approximately 470,000 distinct CDR3 sequences, 25% to 40% of which show up once; less than 0.85% is in the top ten. Patients selected for sequencing had displayed CD8+CD57+ cell expansion by flow cytometry. Input material: sorted CD4+, CD8+, or CD8+CD57+ T cells (not recorded which) from PBMCs. These receptors came from a human donor with aplastic anemia.

The genes are TRBV9 and TRBJ2-3, with TRBD1 matching 9 bases. Trimming cost V 0 bases and J 3 bases; bases outside gene matches: 17. Per germline, CDR1 SGDLS and CDR2 YYNGEE. This CDR3 spans 20 amino acids. Here the CDR3 DNA reads TGTGCCAGCAGCGTAGCTTCGCAAGGACAGGGACAGGGCAGAACAGATACGCAGTATTTT. It specifies CASSVASQGQGQGRTDTQYF.

This clonotype came up many times. The chain combines TRBV19 with TRBJ1-1, with D hard to call. CDR1 is LNHDA, CDR2 SQIVND, per germline (reference sequence). V lost 11 bases and J lost 1, with 8 bases in between. CDR3 length equals 11 residues. The CDR3 loop is CAPVTNTEAFF. The CDR3 DNA sequence: TGTGCCCCGGTGACGAACACTGAAGCTTTCTTT. Full variable domain (missing parts from reference TRBV19 and TRBJ1-1): DGGITQSPKYLFRKEGQNVTLSCEQNLNHDAMYWYRQDPGQGLRLIYYSQIVNDFQKGDIAEGYSVSREKKESFPLTVTSAQKNPTAFYLCAPVTNTEAFFGQGTRLTVV.

This clonotype was seen repeatedly, ten times or more. V and J are TRBV2 and TRBJ1-2, with a tentative D call TRBD1 (6 bases). Per germline, CDR1 SNHLY and CDR2 FYNNEI. Trimming pared 8 bases from V and 4 bases from J, leaving 17 bases between. The CDR3 is 14 residues long. CDR3: CASADTGTLYGYTF. The CDR3 DNA follows: TGTGCCAGCGCTGACACCGGGACACTCTATGGCTACACCTTC.

This clonotype was recorded a few times. The chain recombines TRBV14 with TRBJ2-7; 9 nucleotides line up with TRBD2. The CDR3 loop spans 17 amino acids. The germline V gene encodes CDR1 SGHDN and CDR2 FVKESK. V dropped 3 bases and J dropped 0; count of bases not matched to a gene: 9. The CDR3 region has the DNA TGTGCCAGCAGCCATACCGGTCTAGCGGGACCCTCCTACGAGCAGTACTTC. Translated: CASSHTGLAGPSYEQYF.

To note about this clonotype: The junction departs from the called germline gene at one end, perhaps through a read error. This chain links TRBV5-1 with TRBJ1-2; D might be TRBD1 (5 bases). The CDR3 loop spans 12 amino acids. Germline CDR1 reads SGHRS; CDR2 reads YFSETQ. The CDR3 loop is CASSLDSYGCTF. The CDR3 nucleotides read TGCGCCAGCAGCCTAGACAGCTATGGCTGCACCTTC.

This chain links TRBV19 with TRBJ1-2; a possible D gene is TRBD1 (6 bases). Germline values: CDR1 LNHDA, CDR2 SQIVND (reference sequence). The CDR3 spans 15 residues. V lost 4 bases to trimming and J lost 0 bases, with 12 bases between them. CDR3 sequence (DNA): TGTGCCAGTAGTAGCCCACGACAGGCTAACTATGGCTACACCTTC. It yields the protein CASSSPRQANYGYTF.

Worth noting for this clonotype: One end of the junction does not line up with germline, which may come from a read error. The gene calls are TRBV11-2 and TRBJ2-5, with 9 bases aligning to TRBD2. The length of the CDR3 is 15 residues. The germline V gene encodes CDR1 SGHAT and CDR2 FQNNGV. CDR3 protein: CASSALAGTSRYPHF. The DNA of the CDR3 is TGTGCCAGCAGCGCGCTAGCGGGAACATCTAGATATCCGCACTTC.

The gene calls are TRBV2 and TRBJ1-2; D call uncertain. V was trimmed by 3 bases and J by 8 bases, leaving 10 bases between them. This CDR3 has 12 amino acids. Germline-derived CDR1 and CDR2 are SNHLY and FYNNEI. The CDR3: CASSDGGRGYTF. The CDR3 DNA sequence: TGTGCCAGCAGTGATGGCGGACGGGGCTACACCTTC.

To note about this clonotype: This clone may be a read error of a much larger clone one base away. The rearrangement links TRBV19 to TRBJ1-4; 10 nucleotides agree with TRBD1. The CDR3 is made up of 14 amino acids. Germline V gene sequence: CDR1 LNHDA, CDR2 SQIVND (reference sequence). CDR3: CSSSKDRGDEKLFF. The DNA of the CDR3 is TGTTCCAGTAGTAAGGACAGGGGGGATGAAAAACTGTTTTTT.